Below, one T cell receptor beta chain is given with its context. Antigen unknown. CDR1 SGHAT and CDR2 FQDESV come from the germline V gene (reference sequence). Trimming removed 0 bases at V and 1 base at J, with 9 bases between. The CDR3 runs to 15 residues. This table comes from immunoSEQ multiplex PCR, and its TCRdb copy is limited to in-frame clones, with some not included. The table shows 75,000 to 80,000 clones, with about 83% occurring only once. The data derive from a study of OX40 agonist ivuxolimab in advanced cancers. Study-wide context: Patients in dose escalation had liver, melanoma, kidney or head and neck cancers. Study outcomes and limitations: Expansion of clones was among the lowest in partial responders at 0.1-3.0 mg/kg.

Sampling of blood occurred at baseline, cycle 4 day 1, and cycle 7 day 1. Here the sequenced sample was CD4+ or CD8+ T cells sorted from blood, taken in a trial of the OX40 agonist ivuxolimab. The sequence was collected from an adult with an advanced solid tumor such as melanoma, head and neck, liver or kidney cancer. The rearrangement links TRBV11-1 to TRBJ1-1; D is unresolved. The CDR3 region is CASSLAAKTNTEAFF. The CDR3 DNA reads TGTGCCAGCAGCTTAGCGGCCAAGACGAACACTGAAGCTTTCTTT.